These T cell receptor beta chains were read from a single sample in a study of blood T cells in healthy people across ages. TCRdb independently ran MiXCR on the 5' RACE reads; one entry per CDR3 protein. The repertoire includes over a million distinct CDR3 sequences, approximately 38% of them detected once, and roughly 7.7% sits in the top ten. Material for sequencing was blood. The receptor source for this set is a woman in her late teens or twenties in good health. Each CDR3 is given with its conserved first and last residue. A D gene is named only where the DNA matches it firmly. Where a row states a size, it is once, few, many or the class of an expanded clone; other rows omit it.

clone_size j_call d_call v_call cdr3_aa cdr3_nt
few TRBJ1-1 - TRBV12-3/TRBV12-4 CASSPQPGGMNTEAFF TGTGCCAGCAGCCCTCAGCCGGGAGGTATGAACACTGAAGCTTTCTTT
- TRBJ1-4 - TRBV5-6 CASSLVSGLREKLFF TGTGCCAGCAGCTTGGTTTCAGGGCTTCGGGAAAAACTGTTTTTT
few TRBJ2-1 - TRBV20-1 CSARGLENSPDNEQFF TGCAGTGCTAGGGGATTGGAAAACTCCCCGGACAATGAGCAGTTCTTC
- TRBJ2-1 TRBD2 TRBV5-1 CASSLATGLASNNEQFF TGCGCCAGCAGCTTGGCCACCGGACTAGCGAGTAACAATGAGCAGTTCTTC
few TRBJ2-7 - TRBV20-1 CSARDPAANYEQYF TGCAGTGCTAGAGATCCGGCGGCTAACTACGAGCAGTACTTC
few TRBJ1-2 - TRBV6-5 CASSYSGSEGPNYGYTF TGTGCCAGCAGTTACTCCGGGTCAGAAGGGCCTAACTATGGCTACACCTTC
once TRBJ1-2 - TRBV11-2 CASSLAGGNDNYGYTF TGTGCCAGCAGCTTAGCCGGGGGTAATGACAACTATGGCTACACCTTC
- TRBJ2-1 - TRBV27 CASSSPRADYNEQFF TGTGCCAGCAGTTCCCCCCGGGCGGACTACAATGAGCAGTTCTTC
few TRBJ2-1 TRBD2 TRBV29-1 CSVEDPLAGLRYEQFF TGCAGCGTTGAAGATCCTCTAGCGGGACTTCGGTATGAGCAGTTCTTC
- TRBJ2-3 TRBD2 TRBV12-3/TRBV12-4 CASIRLAGAIDTQYF TGTGCCAGCATCCGCCTAGCGGGAGCGATAGATACGCAGTATTTT
few TRBJ1-2 - TRBV20-1 CSAVPGASYTF TGCAGTGCAGTTCCGGGGGCCTCCTACACCTTC
- TRBJ1-5 - TRBV20-1 CSARELMEHF TGCAGTGCTAGAGAACTAATGGAGCATTTT
once TRBJ2-1 - TRBV2 CASREFPAIGLDNEQFF TGTGCCAGCAGGGAGTTCCCTGCGATTGGTCTCGACAATGAGCAGTTCTTC
few TRBJ2-1 - TRBV6-5 CASSYTFPTSYNEQFF TGTGCCAGCAGTTACACCTTTCCGACTAGCTACAATGAGCAGTTCTTC
- TRBJ2-7 - TRBV4-1 CASSPYRDTAYEQYF TGCGCCAGCAGCCCTTACCGGGACACCGCTTACGAGCAGTACTTC
- TRBJ2-7 TRBD2 TRBV10-3 CAISLAGQAGAYEQYF TGTGCCATCAGCCTCGCGGGACAAGCGGGAGCCTACGAGCAGTACTTC
- TRBJ2-4 - TRBV2 CASSPGWAAINIQYF TGTGCCAGCTCCCCCGGATGGGCAGCAATAAACATTCAGTACTTC
many TRBJ2-3 - TRBV5-1 CASSLGALTDTQYF TGCGCCAGCAGCTTGGGGGCACTGACAGATACGCAGTATTTT
- TRBJ1-1 - TRBV24-1 CATRGEGGTEAFF TGTGCCACCAGGGGCGAGGGCGGCACTGAAGCTTTCTTT
- TRBJ2-7 - TRBV20-1 CSAKGLTVYEQYF TGCAGTGCAAAGGGACTCACCGTCTACGAGCAGTACTTC
few TRBJ2-7 TRBD2 TRBV12-3/TRBV12-4 CASRTSGSPPYEQYF TGTGCCAGCAGGACTAGCGGGAGCCCCCCCTACGAGCAGTACTTC
- TRBJ2-7 - TRBV11-1 CASSLSPRGEQYF TGTGCCAGCAGCTTATCTCCGCGGGGCGAGCAGTACTTC
few TRBJ2-3 - TRBV29-1 CSPSGYPSQYF TGCAGCCCCTCGGGATATCCTTCGCAGTATTTT
- TRBJ1-5 - TRBV6-1 CAGSEGVRGMSNQPQHF TGTGCCGGCAGTGAAGGGGTCCGGGGAATGAGCAATCAGCCCCAGCATTTT
- TRBJ2-7 - TRBV5-1 CASSWGGLYNEQYF TGCGCCAGCAGCTGGGGGGGCCTCTACAATGAGCAGTACTTC
- TRBJ2-7 TRBD2 TRBV4-1 CANSQVAGENYEQYF TGCGCCAACAGCCAAGTAGCGGGAGAAAACTACGAGCAGTACTTC
few TRBJ2-5 TRBD2 TRBV20-1 CSASRTSGGEQYF TGCAGTGCTAGTCGGACTAGCGGGGGAGAGCAGTACTTC
- TRBJ1-2 - TRBV5-5 CASSSTGQNYGYTF TGTGCCAGCAGCTCAACAGGACAGAACTATGGCTACACCTTC
- TRBJ1-5 - TRBV6-5 CASSYSDRGNQPQHF TGTGCCAGCAGTTACTCGGACAGAGGCAATCAGCCCCAGCATTTT